This T cell receptor (beta chain) is drawn from a study of shared clonotypes between healthy human individuals. Clones were read by immunoSEQ multiplex PCR, and TCRdb kept only the in-frame ones, dropping some. Here the sample spans just over 2,000,000 clones, around 95% being singletons. Study-level points and caveats: As a rule, naive subsets had a larger estimated richness than memory subsets. Genetic and exposure-history diversity was limited by the small donor number.

A remark on this clone: Antigen unknown.

With V trimmed by 6 bases and J by 8 bases, 2 bases remained unmatched. This CDR3 contains 13 residues. CDR1 is MRHNA, CDR2 SNTAGT, per germline. The rearrangement links TRBV6-4 to TRBJ1-6, with 9 bases identical to TRBD1. The origin of this receptor is a man aged 18-30 years in good health. The sequenced sample was naive CD4+ T cells sorted from blood. The subset is: CD45RA+ positively selected. Here the CDR3 reads CASRDRGDSPLHF. The CDR3 DNA sequence: TGTGCCAGCAGAGACAGGGGGGATTCACCCCTCCACTTT.